Reported below is one T cell receptor (beta chain). The data were taken from a study of blood T cell repertoires in COVID-19. Overall study context: Acute-phase and convalescent COVID-19 samples originated in the United States, Italy and Spain.

Germline loops: CDR1 LGHDT, CDR2 YNNKEL (reference sequence). The CDR3 has 15 residues. Trimming took off 4 bases at V and 5 bases at J, with 17 bases between the two ends. The method was immunoSEQ multiplex PCR; TCRdb's version includes in-frame clones alone and lacks a portion of them. The repertoire holds more than 60,000 clones, approximately 74% seen once, with roughly 2.6% in the top ten. The J gene is TRBJ1-1, the V gene TRBV3-1 (or the pseudogene TRBV3-2); D unresolved. This sequence originates from a human donor with acute or convalescent COVID-19. The donor label of this sample is uncertain. What was sequenced was peripheral blood. In nucleotides, the CDR3 is TGTGCCAGCAGCCTTCTTTGGGGAGGTTATACTGAAGCTTTCTTT. This encodes CASSLLWGGYTEAFF.